Listed here are 18 T cell receptor beta chains from one sample, sequenced in a study of CD4 T cells in relation to SARS-CoV-2 and coronaviruses. CD4+ T cells from unexposed donors were obtained before the COVID-19 pandemic (2011-2018). Isolation of CD4+ T cells took place after approximately eleven days in culture. Method: immunoSEQ multiplex PCR; TCRdb's copy keeps in-frame clones and lacks some. The sample holds 25,000 to 30,000 clones, 76% seen once. Their target antigens are unknown. Sequencing used CD4+ T cells from PBMCs, cultured in vitro. The receptor set was obtained from a human donor in good health.

This chain connects TRBV18 to TRBJ2-1, with 14 bases fitting TRBD2. With V trimmed by 3 bases and J by 0 bases, 7 bases remained unmatched. The CDR3 totals 19 residues. Germline V CDR1 and CDR2: KGHSH, LQKENI. Here the CDR3 reads CASSPWTSGGLSSYNEQFF. The CDR3 DNA reads TGTGCCAGCTCACCGTGGACTAGCGGGGGGCTTAGCTCCTACAATGAGCAGTTCTTC.

The gene calls are TRBV30 and TRBJ1-2; 8 bases are shared with TRBD1. From germline, CDR1 is GTSNPN and CDR2 SVGIG (reference sequence). This CDR3 spans 11 amino acids. V shed 8 bases, J shed 4 bases, and the junction held 3 bases outside the gene matches. The CDR3 protein is CAVGQGYGYTF. CDR3 bases: TGTGCCGTTGGACAGGGCTATGGCTACACCTTC.

This clone was seen only once. The J gene is TRBJ2-7, the V gene TRBV11-2, with D possibly being TRBD1 (6 bases). Trimming stripped 3 bases from V and 3 bases from J, with 21 bases between. This CDR3 region has 17 residues. Germline V lookup: CDR1 SGHAT, CDR2 FQNNGV. In DNA, the CDR3 is TGTGCCAGCAGCTTGAGACAGGATAGTGGACTCGTCTACGAGCAGTACTTC. This encodes CASSLRQDSGLVYEQYF. Full variable domain (remainder filled in from reference TRBV11-2 and TRBJ2-7): EAGVAQSPRYKIIEKRQSVAFWCNPISGHATLYWYQQILGQGPKLLIQFQNNGVVDDSQLPKDRFSAERLKGVDSTLKIQPAKLEDSAVYLCASSLRQDSGLVYEQYFGPGTRLTVT.

This chain links TRBV4-3 with TRBJ1-3, with 10 nucleotides matching TRBD1. V was clipped by 4 bases and J by 4 bases; unmatched bases: 4. The CDR3 is made up of 15 amino acids. The germline V gene encodes CDR1 LGHNA and CDR2 YSLEER. CDR3: CASSRSGQGGNTIYF. CDR3 nucleotide sequence: TGCGCCAGCAGCCGGTCGGGACAGGGGGGAAACACCATATATTTT.

The genes are TRBV7-8 and TRBJ2-5; no definite D call. Trimming took off 5 bases at V and 5 bases at J, with 6 bases between the two ends. The CDR3 is made up of 11 amino acids. Germline assignment: CDR1 SGHVS and CDR2 FQNEAQ. CDR3 in DNA: TGTGCCAGCAGCCCCCTGGAGACCCAGTACTTC. This sequence encodes CASSPLETQYF.

The count of this clone is one. One junction end does not reproduce the germline sequence, and a read error may be involved. The J gene is TRBJ1-1, the V gene TRBV5-1; D is perhaps TRBD1 (5 bases). Germline loops: CDR1 SGHRS, CDR2 YFSETQ. The length of the CDR3 is 15 residues. The CDR3 coding sequence is TGCGCCAGCAGCTTGGAGGTGGGACGGAACGCTGAAGCTTTCTTT. Its translation: CASSLEVGRNAEAFF.

V usage is TRBV3-1 (or the pseudogene TRBV3-2) and J usage is TRBJ2-7; D ambiguous. CDR3 size: 13 residues. Per the germline V gene, CDR1 is LGHDT and CDR2 is YNNKEL (reference sequence). V lost 4 bases and J 5 bases, leaving 12 bases between the germline ends. In DNA, the CDR3 is TGTGCCAGCAGCCCCCTCGCCGGCCACGAGCAGTACTTC. This gives the protein CASSPLAGHEQYF.

The gene calls are TRBV2 and TRBJ2-2; D is perhaps TRBD2 (6 bases). Between the trimmed V and J ends, which lost 5 bases and 0 bases, there was a span of 16 bases. This CDR3 has 17 residues. Germline CDR1 is SNHLY and CDR2 is FYNNEI. CDR3 bases: TGTGCCAGCAGTCCTCTTCCGGGACTCGCGAACACCGGGGAGCTGTTTTTT. Translation gives CASSPLPGLANTGELFF.

The rearrangement joins TRBV20-1 to TRBJ2-7; D is unclear. The CDR3 has 14 residues. CDR1 is DFQATT and CDR2 is SNEGSKA in the germline V gene (reference sequence). V lost 3 bases, J lost 3 bases, and 15 bases lay in between. CDR3 residues: CSASLPYASYEQYF. CDR3 in DNA: TGCAGTGCTAGTCTTCCATACGCAAGCTACGAGCAGTACTTC.

This rearrangement joins TRBV6-6 to TRBJ2-4; the D is unclear. This CDR3 has 12 residues. V was shortened by 8 bases and J by 15 bases, with 20 bases between the two germline ends. Germline V CDR1 and CDR2: MNHNY, SVGAGI (reference sequence). DNA for the CDR3: TGTGCCAGCGGCGATATTGGGCTTGGCCGGTACTTC. Its protein product is CASGDIGLGRYF.

The CDR3 nucleotides read TGTGCCAGTAGTATTAGTTACACAGATACGCAGTATTTT. Its translation is CASSISYTDTQYF. The chain combines TRBV19 with TRBJ2-3; D gene ambiguous. CDR1 is LNHDA, CDR2 SQIVND, per germline (reference sequence). V was pared by 3 bases and J by 2 bases, with 6 bases between. CDR3 length: 13 residues.

This clone has just a few counts. The rearrangement joins TRBV19 to TRBJ2-3, with 9 nucleotides matching TRBD1. Germline V lookup: CDR1 LNHDA, CDR2 SQIVND (reference sequence). The CDR3 runs to 13 residues. With V trimmed by 6 bases and J by 4 bases, 2 bases remained unmatched. CDR3 residues: CASSGQGPDTQYF. The CDR3 nucleotides are TGTGCCAGTAGCGGACAGGGGCCAGATACGCAGTATTTT.

The chain links TRBV29-1 to TRBJ2-1; 13 bases fit TRBD2. V lost 6 bases to trimming and J lost 9 bases; unmatched junction nucleotides: 14. The CDR3 covers 16 residues. Per the germline V gene, CDR1 is SQVTM and CDR2 is ANQGSEA. CDR3 coding DNA: TGCAGCGTGGCCACTGAACTAGCGGGGGGGCCCGGTGAGCAGTTCTTC. This sequence encodes CSVATELAGGPGEQFF.

The chain is built from TRBV5-1 and TRBJ2-5; D might be TRBD2 (7 bases). V was shortened by 3 bases and J by 0 bases, with 15 bases between the two germline ends. CDR3 length: 16 amino acids. Germline loops: CDR1 SGHRS, CDR2 YFSETQ. The CDR3 spells CASSWGGRADQETQYF. CDR3 coding DNA: TGCGCCAGCAGCTGGGGGGGCAGGGCGGACCAAGAGACCCAGTACTTC. Combining the CDR3 with reference TRBV5-1 and TRBJ2-5 gives the whole variable domain KAGVTQTPRYLIKTRGQQVTLSCSPISGHRSVSWYQQTPGQGLQFLFEYFSETQRNKGNFPGRFSGRQFSNSRSEMNVSTLELGDSALYLCASSWGGRADQETQYFGPGTRLLVL.

The CDR3 DNA reads as TGCAGTGCTAATGAGGCGGGAGAAGAGACCCAGTACTTC. Its translation is CSANEAGEETQYF. The J gene is TRBJ2-5, the V gene TRBV20-1; 7 bases are a match to TRBD2. Trimming at V came to 4 bases and at J to 3 bases, leaving 5 bases not matched to a gene. The CDR3 has 13 amino acids. Per germline, CDR1 DFQATT and CDR2 SNEGSKA (reference sequence).

This clone was picked up a small number of times. In DNA, the CDR3 is TGTGCCAGCACCAGGACAGAAAAACTGTTTTTT. This encodes CASTRTEKLFF. This chain uses TRBV6-5 with TRBJ1-4, with D maybe TRBD1 (5 bases). Trimming removed 7 bases from V and 8 bases from J, with 8 bases in between. Germline CDR1 MNHEY, CDR2 SVGAGI. The CDR3 consists of 11 residues.

This clone was observed once. This CDR3 is CASSYSSGVQPQHF. The CDR3 bases are TGTGCCAGCAGTTACTCATCAGGGGTTCAGCCCCAGCATTTT. This sequence joins TRBV6-2 or TRBV6-3 and TRBJ1-5; tentative D call: TRBD1 (6 bases). V dropped 0 bases and J dropped 6 bases, with 9 bases sitting between them. This CDR3 region has 14 residues. CDR1 MNHEY and CDR2 SVGEGT come from the germline V gene.

J is TRBJ1-2 and V is TRBV5-4; 10 nucleotides line up with TRBD1. V gave up 5 bases and J gave up 4 bases; unmatched junction bases: 5. CDR1 SGHNT and CDR2 YYREEE come from the germline V gene (reference sequence). The CDR3 totals 14 residues. CDR3 in amino acids: CASRRTGGAYGYTF. The CDR3 DNA reads TGTGCCAGCAGGCGGACAGGGGGAGCCTATGGCTACACCTTC.